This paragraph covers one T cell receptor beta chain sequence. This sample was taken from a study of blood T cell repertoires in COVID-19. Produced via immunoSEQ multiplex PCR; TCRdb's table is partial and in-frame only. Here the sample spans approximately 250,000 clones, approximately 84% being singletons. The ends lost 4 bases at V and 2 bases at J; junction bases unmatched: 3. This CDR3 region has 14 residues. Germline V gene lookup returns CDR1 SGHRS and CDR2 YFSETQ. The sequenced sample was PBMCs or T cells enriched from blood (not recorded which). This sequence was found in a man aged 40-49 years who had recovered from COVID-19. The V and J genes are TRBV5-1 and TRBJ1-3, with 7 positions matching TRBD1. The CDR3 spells CASSTTGTGNTIYF. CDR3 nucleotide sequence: TGCGCCAGCAGCACGACAGGGACTGGAAACACCATATATTTT.